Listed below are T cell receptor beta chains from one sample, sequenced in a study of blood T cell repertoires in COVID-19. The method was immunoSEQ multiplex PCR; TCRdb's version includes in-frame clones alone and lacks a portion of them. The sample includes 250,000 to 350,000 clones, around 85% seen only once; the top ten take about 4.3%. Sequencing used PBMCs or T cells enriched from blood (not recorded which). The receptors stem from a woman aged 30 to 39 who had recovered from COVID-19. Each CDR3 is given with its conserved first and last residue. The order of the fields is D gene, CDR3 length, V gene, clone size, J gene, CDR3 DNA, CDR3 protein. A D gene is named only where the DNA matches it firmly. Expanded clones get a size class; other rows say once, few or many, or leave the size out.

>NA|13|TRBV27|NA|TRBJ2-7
TGTGCCAGCAGTTTTGCGGGGATTGACGAGCAGTACTTC
CASSFAGIDEQYF
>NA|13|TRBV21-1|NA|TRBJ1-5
TGTGCCAGCAGCAAAGGAAGGGGACAGCCCCAGCATTTT
CASSKGRGQPQHF
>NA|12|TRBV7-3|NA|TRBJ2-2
TGTGCCAGCAGCACAGGCGCCGGGGAGCTGTTTTTT
CASSTGAGELFF
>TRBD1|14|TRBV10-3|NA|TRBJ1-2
TGTGCCATCAGTGAGACAGGGGGCAACTATGGCTACACCTTC
CAISETGGNYGYTF
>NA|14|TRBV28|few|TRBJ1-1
TGTGCCAGCAGCAACCTCAGGGAAATAGCTGAAGCTTTCTTT
CASSNLREIAEAFF
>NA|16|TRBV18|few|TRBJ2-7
TGTGCCAGCTCAAAATCTTCCTATGTGTCTTCCTACGAGCAGTACTTC
CASSKSSYVSSYEQYF
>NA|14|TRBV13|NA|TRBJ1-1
TGTGCCAGCAGCTTAGCCACGGGAGGCACTGAAGCTTTCTTT
CASSLATGGTEAFF
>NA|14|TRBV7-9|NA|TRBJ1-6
TGTGCCAGCAGACAACAGGGTCGGGGTTCACCCCTCCACTTT
CASRQQGRGSPLHF
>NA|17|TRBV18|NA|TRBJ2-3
TGTGCCAGCTCACCACCCTTAGGTCAGGGCCGTTATGATACGCAGTATTTT
CASSPPLGQGRYDTQYF
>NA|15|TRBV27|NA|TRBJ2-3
TGTGCCAGCAGTTCGGGGGTATCTAGCACAGATACGCAGTATTTT
CASSSGVSSTDTQYF
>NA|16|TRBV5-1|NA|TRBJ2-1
TGCGCCAGCAGCACTATCAACGGGGGCTCCTACAATGAGCAGTTCTTC
CASSTINGGSYNEQFF
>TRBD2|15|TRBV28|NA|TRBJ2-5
TGTGCCAGCAGTTATGGGGCTAGCGGGGGGGAGACCCAGTACTTC
CASSYGASGGETQYF
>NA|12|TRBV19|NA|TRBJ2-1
TGTGCCAGTAGTGAGAGTTGGAATGAGCAGTTCTTC
CASSESWNEQFF
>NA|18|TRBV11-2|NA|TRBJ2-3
TGTGCCAGCAGCCCCCCCCAGGGTACAGACCCTAGCACAGATACGCAGTATTTT
CASSPPQGTDPSTDTQYF
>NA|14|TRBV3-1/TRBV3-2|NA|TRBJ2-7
TGTCAACGTCCGGGACATCGTTCCCCCTACGAGCAGTACTTC
CQRPGHRSPYEQYF
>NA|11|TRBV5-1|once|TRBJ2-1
TGCGCCAGCAGCTCTGCGGGTGAGCAGTTCTTC
CASSSAGEQFF
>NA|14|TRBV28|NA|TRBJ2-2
TGTTTTCCCTACAGGGTCTGGTACACCGGGGAGCTGTTTTTT
CFPYRVWYTGELFF
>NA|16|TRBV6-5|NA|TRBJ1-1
TGTGCCAGCAGTTTCAGGGTATCCAAAATGAACACTGAAGCTTTCTTT
CASSFRVSKMNTEAFF
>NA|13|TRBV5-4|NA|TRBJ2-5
TGTGCCAGCAGCTTGGCCCGCCAAGAGACCCAGTACTTC
CASSLARQETQYF
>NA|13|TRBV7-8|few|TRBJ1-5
TGTGCCAGCAGCACTCGGGGAAATCAGCCCCAGCATTTT
CASSTRGNQPQHF
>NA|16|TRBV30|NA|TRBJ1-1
TGTGCCTGGAGTGTCCGGACGCCCGGGGGGCGAGGTGAAGCTTTCTTT
CAWSVRTPGGRGEAFF
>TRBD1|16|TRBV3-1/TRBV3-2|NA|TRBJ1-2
TGTGCCAGCAGCCAAGATCATGGGACAGCTCCCCTTGGCTACACCTTC
CASSQDHGTAPLGYTF
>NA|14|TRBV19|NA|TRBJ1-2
TGTGCCAGTAGTAGCTTAAGGGGCTCCTATGGCTACACCTTC
CASSSLRGSYGYTF
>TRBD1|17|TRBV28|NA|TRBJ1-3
TGTGCCAGCAGAAACGCCGGGACAGGGGTTTCTGGAAACACCATATATTTT
CASRNAGTGVSGNTIYF
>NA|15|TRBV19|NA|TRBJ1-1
TGTGCCAGTAGTGTACACAGTCGGCTGACCACTGAAGCTTTCTTT
CASSVHSRLTTEAFF
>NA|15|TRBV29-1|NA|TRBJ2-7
TGCAGCGTTGAGACCCAAGACGACGGGGCCTACGAGCAGTACTTC
CSVETQDDGAYEQYF
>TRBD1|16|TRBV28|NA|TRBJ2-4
TGTGCCAGCAGTTCCCCGGGGGGGACAGGGGGAGACATTCAGTACTTC
CASSSPGGTGGDIQYF
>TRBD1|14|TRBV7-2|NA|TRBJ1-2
TGTGCCAGCAGCTTAACCGACAGGGTCCGTGGCTACACCTTC
CASSLTDRVRGYTF
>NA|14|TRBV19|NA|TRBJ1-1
TGTGCCAGTAGTATAGGAGTGACAGACACTGAAGCTTTCTTT
CASSIGVTDTEAFF
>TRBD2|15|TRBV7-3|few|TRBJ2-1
TGTGCCAGCAGCTTGGGACTAGCGGGAGCGGGTGAGCAGTTCTTC
CASSLGLAGAGEQFF
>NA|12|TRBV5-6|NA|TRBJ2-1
TGTGCCAGCAGCCCCCGCGGGGAGGAGCAGTTCTTC
CASSPRGEEQFF
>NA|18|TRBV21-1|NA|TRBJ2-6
TGTGCCAGCAGGCCGGAGCGGGAGCGCCCCTCTGGGGCCAACGTCCTGACTTTC
CASRPERERPSGANVLTF
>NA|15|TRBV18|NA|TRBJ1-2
TGTGCCAGCTCACCATCCTTGAGCGAAGGGGATGGCTACACCTTC
CASSPSLSEGDGYTF
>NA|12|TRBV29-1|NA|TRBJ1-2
TGCAGCGTGTGGTGGCAGTATGGTGGCTACACCTTC
CSVWWQYGGYTF
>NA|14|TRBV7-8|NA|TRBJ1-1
TGTGCCAGCAGCTTGCGAGGTCCCAAGAATGAAGCTTTCTTT
CASSLRGPKNEAFF
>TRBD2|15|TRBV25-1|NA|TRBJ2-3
TGTGCCAGCAGTGAAATGCGGGGGGGGCATGGTACGCAGTATTTT
CASSEMRGGHGTQYF
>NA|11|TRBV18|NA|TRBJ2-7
TGTGCCAGCTCACTAGACACGGAGCAGTACTTC
CASSLDTEQYF
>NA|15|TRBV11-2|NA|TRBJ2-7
TGTGCCAGCAGCTTAGAACAACAGACCTTAAGGGAGCAGTACTTC
CASSLEQQTLREQYF
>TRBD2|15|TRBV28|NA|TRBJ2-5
TGTGCCAGCAGTTGGACTAGCGGGAATAGGAAGACCCAGTACTTC
CASSWTSGNRKTQYF
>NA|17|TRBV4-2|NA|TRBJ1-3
TGTGCCAGCAGCCAAGATTGGCGCAGGGCTGGTGGAAACACCATATATTTT
CASSQDWRRAGGNTIYF
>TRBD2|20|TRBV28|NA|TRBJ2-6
TGTGCCAGCAGTTTCCCATTAGCGGGAGGGCCCTTCTCTGGGGCCAACGTCCTGACTTTC
CASSFPLAGGPFSGANVLTF
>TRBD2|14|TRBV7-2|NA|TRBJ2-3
TGTGCCAGCAGCCCGGGACTAGGGTTCGATACGCAGTATTTT
CASSPGLGFDTQYF
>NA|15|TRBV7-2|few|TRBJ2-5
TGTGCCAGCAGCCCCTTTGTGGGGAGTAGAGAGACCCAGTACTTC
CASSPFVGSRETQYF
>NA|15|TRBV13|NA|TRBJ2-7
TGTGCCAGCAGCTTAGGAGACTCCTCAAACGGCGAGCAGTACTTC
CASSLGDSSNGEQYF
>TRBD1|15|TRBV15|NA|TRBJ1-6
TGTGCCACCAGCATACGGACAGGGCTGAATTCACCCCTCCACTTT
CATSIRTGLNSPLHF
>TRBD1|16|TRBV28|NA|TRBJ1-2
TGTGCCAGCAGTTTTTCGTGGACAGGGCAGGGCTATGGCTACACCTTC
CASSFSWTGQGYGYTF
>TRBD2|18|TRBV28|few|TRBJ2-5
TGTGCCAGCCGCCCGACTAGCGGAGGGAAGGGCTTCCAAGAGACCCAGTACTTC
CASRPTSGGKGFQETQYF
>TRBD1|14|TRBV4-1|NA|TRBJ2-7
TGCGCCAGCAGCCCCGGGACAGAACTAGGCGAGCAGTACTTC
CASSPGTELGEQYF
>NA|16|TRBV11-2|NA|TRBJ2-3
TGTGCCAGCAGCTTAGGCGGACTTACAAGCACAGATACGCAGTATTTT
CASSLGGLTSTDTQYF
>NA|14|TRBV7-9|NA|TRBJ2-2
TGTGCCAGCAGTATTAGCCATAACACCGGGGAGCTGTTTTTT
CASSISHNTGELFF
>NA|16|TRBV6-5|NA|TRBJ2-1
TGTGCCAGCAGTTTAACGGGGCAGGGGGGACTCAATGAGCAGTTCTTC
CASSLTGQGGLNEQFF
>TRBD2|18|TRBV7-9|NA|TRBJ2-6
TGTGCCAGCAGCTCATATATAGCGGGAGATAGTGGGGCCAACGTCCTGACTTTC
CASSSYIAGDSGANVLTF
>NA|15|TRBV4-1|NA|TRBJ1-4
TGCGCCAGCAGTTCAATAGGGAGGACTAATGAAAAACTGTTTTTT
CASSSIGRTNEKLFF
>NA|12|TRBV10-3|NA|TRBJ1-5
TGTGCCGTAGGGGGGGTCGGACAGCCCCAGCATTTT
CAVGGVGQPQHF
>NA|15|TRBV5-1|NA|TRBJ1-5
TGCGCCAGCAGCTTGGACGAAGGGGGCAATCAGCCCCAGCATTTT
CASSLDEGGNQPQHF
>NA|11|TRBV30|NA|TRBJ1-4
TGTGCCGGCAAGGGGGTCCCAGAACTGTTTTTT
CAGKGVPELFF
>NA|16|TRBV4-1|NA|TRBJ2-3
TGCGCCAGCAGCCAAGTTGCGGGGGCCCGGACAGATACGCAGTATTTT
CASSQVAGARTDTQYF
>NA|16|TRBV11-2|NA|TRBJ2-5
TGTGCCAGCAGCTTTTCAAGGGCTAGCCTCCAAGAGACCCAGTACTTC
CASSFSRASLQETQYF